The 31 T cell receptor beta chains presented below share a single source sample, sequenced in a study of beta chain features in type 1 diabetes. Study-wide results and caveats: A moderate, significant TCRB CDR3 shortening appeared in type 1 diabetes across four CD4+ subsets.

The study reverse transcribed the entire isolated RNA, so it sequenced expressed TCRB transcripts. Assay: immunoSEQ multiplex PCR; the TCRdb copy retains only in-frame clones and omits some. The table includes around 250,000 clones, 14% detected once. Their specific antigens are unknown. Sequencing used naive CD4+ T cells from blood. Receptors were obtained from a man younger than 40 with type 1 diabetes.

This clone was observed a few times. The gene calls are TRBV5-1 and TRBJ2-5; perhaps TRBD2 as D (6 bases). Germline CDR1 SGHRS, CDR2 YFSETQ. Trimming pared 4 bases from V and 2 bases from J, leaving 12 bases between. The CDR3 spans 14 residues. CDR3 sequence reads: CASSGGTRQETQYF. The CDR3, as DNA: TGCGCCAGCAGCGGCGGGACTCGACAAGAGACCCAGTACTTC.

This clone was seen a handful of times. CDR3 sequence (DNA): TGTGCCATCAGGGCCGAGACAGGGACTTACGAGCAGTACTTC. Its protein product is CAIRAETGTYEQYF. The genes are TRBV10-3 and TRBJ2-7; possible D gene TRBD1, 7 bases. The CDR3 has 14 residues. V lost 6 bases and J 4 bases, leaving 16 bases between the germline ends. Per germline, CDR1 ENHRY and CDR2 SYGVKD.

The chain couples TRBV19 to TRBJ2-3; 7 bases align to TRBD2. CDR1 is LNHDA and CDR2 is SQIVND in the germline V gene (reference sequence). V was pared by 4 bases and J by 1 base, with 5 bases of the junction left unmatched. This CDR3 spans 15 amino acids. The CDR3: CASSSTSAGTDTQYF. CDR3 DNA sequence: TGTGCCAGTAGTAGTACTAGCGCCGGCACAGATACGCAGTATTTT.

This clone showed up just a few times. The chain couples TRBV11-2 to TRBJ2-1; 16 bases are a match to TRBD2. The CDR3 runs 19 residues. Germline loops: CDR1 SGHAT, CDR2 FQNNGV. V trimming: 5 bases; J trimming: 4 bases; junction bases outside the gene matches: 11. CDR3 nucleotide sequence: TGTGCCAGCAGCCGAGCGCCGGGACTAGCGGGAGGGGCGTACAATGAGCAGTTCTTC. It encodes CASSRAPGLAGGAYNEQFF.

This rearrangement joins TRBV25-1 to TRBJ2-1; 7 nucleotides match TRBD1. With 2 bases clipped from V and 1 base from J, the junction kept 5 bases outside the gene matches. This CDR3 contains 16 residues. CDR1 MGHDK and CDR2 SYGVNS come from the germline V gene. This chain's CDR3 is CASSEATGRSYNEQFF. For the CDR3, the DNA is TGTGCCAGCAGTGAAGCGACAGGGCGTTCCTACAATGAGCAGTTCTTC.

V and J are TRBV11-1 and TRBJ1-5, with D possibly being TRBD1 (5 bases). The CDR3 length is 13 residues. The ends were cut back, 3 bases at V and 5 bases at J, with 8 bases in the middle. Per germline, CDR1 SGHAT and CDR2 FQDESV (reference sequence). CDR3 loop: CASSLETDQPQHF. The CDR3 region has the DNA TGTGCCAGCAGCTTGGAGACAGATCAGCCCCAGCATTTT.

This chain links TRBV7-9 with TRBJ1-5, with D hard to call. Germline lookup yields CDR1 SEHNR and CDR2 FQNEAQ (reference sequence). The CDR3 has 15 residues. Trimming cost V 4 bases and J 2 bases, with 12 bases left between them. The CDR3 DNA reads as TGTGCCAGCAGCTCCGTCCGAGAGGGCAATCAGCCCCAGCATTTT. Amino acids: CASSSVREGNQPQHF.

This clone has a handful of counts. The V call is TRBV28, the J call TRBJ2-3, with a possible D match to TRBD1 (6 bases). Trimming stripped 6 bases from V and 5 bases from J, with 18 bases between. Germline V gene data show CDR1 as MDHEN and CDR2 as SYDVKM. CDR3 length: 15 residues. The CDR3 sequence is CASSPYGGMRDTQYF. The CDR3, as DNA: TGTGCCAGCAGCCCCTATGGGGGCATGAGAGATACGCAGTATTTT.

This clone was detected a few times. The CDR3, as DNA: TGTGCCAGCAGTTTACCCGGACTAGCGGGAGGGCCCTACGAGCAGTACTTC. Its translation is CASSLPGLAGGPYEQYF. This rearrangement joins TRBV28 to TRBJ2-7, with 15 bases that match TRBD2. This CDR3 contains 17 residues. The V and J ends lost 2 bases and 2 bases, in that order; junction bases with no gene match: 4. Germline CDR1 MDHEN, CDR2 SYDVKM.

V and J are TRBV7-9 and TRBJ2-3, with 7 bases lining up with TRBD1. This CDR3 region has 17 residues. CDR1 SEHNR and CDR2 FQNEAQ come from the germline V gene (reference sequence). V dropped 5 bases and J dropped 6; count of bases not matched to a gene: 17. CDR3 residues: CASSQLTGTALGDTQYF. The CDR3 DNA is TGTGCCAGCAGCCAGCTGACCGGGACAGCTCTTGGCGATACGCAGTATTTT.

This clone occurred once. The chain links TRBV27 to TRBJ2-5, with 12 bases that match TRBD2. The CDR3 is 13 amino acids. Germline CDR1 and CDR2: MNHEY and SMNVEV (reference sequence). V lost 8 bases to trimming and J lost 3 bases; unmatched junction nucleotides: 1. CDR3 bases: TGTGCCAGCCGGACTAGCGGGAAAGAGACCCAGTACTTC. Translating it yields CASRTSGKETQYF.

The chain uses TRBV15 and TRBJ1-4, with TRBD1 matching 7 bases. CDR3 length equals 15 residues. Germline V gives CDR1 LNHNV, CDR2 YYDKDF (reference sequence). The V segment lost 2 bases and the J segment 11 bases; nucleotides outside the gene matches: 11. Written as DNA, the CDR3 is TGTGCCACCAGCAGACTCCGACAGGGAATGAAGAAACTGTTTTTT. This gives the protein CATSRLRQGMKKLFF.

This clone came up a few times. The genes are TRBV9 and TRBJ2-5; weak D call: TRBD2 (5 bases). Germline assignment: CDR1 SGDLS and CDR2 YYNGEE. Trimming shortened V by 3 bases and J by 5 bases, and 14 bases separated the two germline ends. The CDR3 consists of 14 residues. The CDR3, as DNA: TGTGCCAGCAGCGCACTCCGGGAAGAGGAGACCCAGTACTTC. Translation: CASSALREEETQYF.

Only a few counts were recorded for this clone. The genes are TRBV5-1 and TRBJ2-5; weak D call: TRBD2 (6 bases). Trimming took 0 bases from V and 2 from J, leaving 14 bases between them. From germline, CDR1 is SGHRS and CDR2 YFSETQ. The CDR3 has 16 amino acids. The CDR3 bases are TGCGCCAGCAGCTTGGGGCATGGGACTTCACAAGAGACCCAGTACTTC. Amino acids: CASSLGHGTSQETQYF.

This clone showed up just a few times. Written as DNA, the CDR3 is TGTGCCAGCAGTTTACCGGATGAGCAGTTCTTC. This encodes CASSLPDEQFF. The chain joins TRBV28 to TRBJ2-1; D remains ambiguous. V was cut by 2 bases and J by 8 bases, with 4 bases left in between. Germline CDR1 reads MDHEN; CDR2 reads SYDVKM. The CDR3 consists of 11 residues. The variable domain in full, completed from reference TRBV28 and TRBJ2-1, reads DVKVTQSSRYLVKRTGEKVFLECVQDMDHENMFWYRQDPGLGLRLIYFSYDVKMKEKGDIPEGYSVSREKKERFSLILESASTNQTSMYLCASSLPDEQFFGPGTRLTVL.

This clone was counted only a few times. The V gene is TRBV7-9, the J gene TRBJ2-1; a weak D match, TRBD2 (5 bases). The V gene's germline CDR1 is SEHNR and CDR2 FQNEAQ (reference sequence). The CDR3 loop spans 17 amino acids. Trimming took 5 bases from V and 0 from J, leaving 17 bases between them. This chain's CDR3 is CASSPGSRAGSYNEQFF. CDR3 nucleotides: TGTGCCAGCAGCCCAGGTTCCCGGGCGGGCTCCTACAATGAGCAGTTCTTC.

This clone has a handful of counts. V usage is TRBV9 and J usage is TRBJ2-2, with D perhaps matching TRBD2 (5 bases). The length of the CDR3 is 14 residues. V shed 2 bases and J shed 1 base, with 6 bases lying between them. CDR1 is SGDLS, CDR2 YYNGEE, per germline. CDR3 in DNA: TGTGCCAGCAGCGTTGCGGGGAACACCGGGGAGCTGTTTTTT. Translation: CASSVAGNTGELFF.

This clone was counted a few times. V gene TRBV9 combines with J gene TRBJ2-1; 11 bases align to TRBD2. CDR1 is SGDLS and CDR2 is YYNGEE in the germline V gene. There are 16 residues in the CDR3. V shed 2 bases and J 2 bases; nucleotides not matched to a gene: 3. CDR3 coding DNA: TGTGCCAGCAGCGTTGCGGGACTAGCGGCCTACAATGAGCAGTTCTTC. The encoded protein is CASSVAGLAAYNEQFF.

V is TRBV4-2 and J is TRBJ2-1, with D possibly matching TRBD2 (5 bases). The CDR3 runs to 15 residues. Per germline, CDR1 LGHNA and CDR2 YNFKEQ. V was cut by 4 bases and J by 0 bases, with 10 bases left in between. CDR3 bases: TGTGCCAGCAGCCGCCTGGGGAGCTCCTACAATGAGCAGTTCTTC. As protein: CASSRLGSSYNEQFF.

This clone was counted between two and nine times. This chain connects TRBV5-4 to TRBJ1-2, with D unclear. Trimming removed 4 bases at V and 5 bases at J, with 15 bases between. CDR1 is SGHNT, CDR2 YYREEE, per germline (reference sequence). The CDR3 runs to 14 residues. Here the CDR3 DNA reads TGTGCCAGCAGCATGGACCCGTCCTATTATGGCTACACCTTC. Protein sequence: CASSMDPSYYGYTF. The variable domain in full, with the rest retrieved from reference TRBV5-4 and TRBJ1-2, is ETGVTQSPTHLIKTRGQQVTLRCSSQSGHNTVSWYQQALGQGPQFIFQYYREEENGRGNFPPRFSGLQFPNYSSELNVNALELDDSALYLCASSMDPSYYGYTFGSGTRLTVV.

The J gene is TRBJ1-5, the V gene TRBV30; D not certain. The CDR3 contains 13 residues. Trimming pared 1 base from V and 7 bases from J, leaving 11 bases between. CDR1 is GTSNPN and CDR2 is SVGIG in the germline V gene (reference sequence). The CDR3 coding sequence is TGTGCCTGGAGTGGTAACTTCGGGCAGCCCCAGCATTTT. It translates to CAWSGNFGQPQHF.

The chain is built from TRBV5-4 and TRBJ2-3; the D gene is possibly TRBD2 (6 bases). The CDR3 is made up of 15 amino acids. V gave up 6 bases and J gave up 6 bases, with 20 bases separating them. Germline CDR1 is SGHNT and CDR2 is YYREEE (reference sequence). The CDR3 here is CASTLRDGSFDTQYF. The DNA of the CDR3 is TGTGCCAGCACCTTACGTGACGGGAGTTTCGATACGCAGTATTTT.

The chain employs TRBV30 and TRBJ2-7, with TRBD2 matching 7 bases. J lost 8 bases, V lost 3 bases, and 13 bases had no gene match. The germline V gene has CDR1 GTSNPN and CDR2 SVGIG (reference sequence). The CDR3 is 14 amino acids. CDR3 sequence reads: CAWRSPAGPTKQYF. In nucleotides, the CDR3 is TGTGCCTGGAGGAGCCCAGCGGGACCTACGAAGCAGTACTTC.

The genes are TRBV9 and TRBJ2-2, with no clear D. This CDR3 is built from 14 residues. CDR1 SGDLS and CDR2 YYNGEE come from the germline V gene. V gave up 3 bases and J gave up 0 bases, with 6 bases separating them. This chain's CDR3 is CASSARSNTGELFF. CDR3 nucleotides: TGTGCCAGCAGCGCCAGATCGAACACCGGGGAGCTGTTTTTT.

This clone was seen only a few times. The J gene is TRBJ2-5, the V gene TRBV6-5, with D unresolved. CDR3 length: 14 residues. The ends were cut back, 0 bases at V and 5 bases at J, with 10 bases in the middle. Germline V gene sequence: CDR1 MNHEY, CDR2 SVGAGI. In DNA form, the CDR3 reads TGTGCCAGCAGTTACTCCGTCGGTCGGGAGACCCAGTACTTC. Encoded protein: CASSYSVGRETQYF.

J is TRBJ2-1 and V is TRBV7-6; D might be TRBD2 (5 bases). V gave up 2 bases and J gave up 6 bases, with 14 bases separating them. The length of the CDR3 is 15 residues. CDR1 SGHVS and CDR2 FNYEAQ come from the germline V gene. DNA for the CDR3: TGTGCCAGCAGCTTAATCTCCCTAGCTGTCAATGAGCAGTTCTTC. This sequence encodes CASSLISLAVNEQFF.

This clone was seen a few times. The chain uses TRBV28 and TRBJ2-3; 7 nucleotides agree with TRBD2. The CDR3 spans 16 residues. Trimming removed 4 bases from V and 0 bases from J; junction bases left unmatched: 7. Germline loops: CDR1 MDHEN, CDR2 SYDVKM. The CDR3 DNA reads TGTGCCAGCAGTTGGGGGGGTAGGGCCAGCACAGATACGCAGTATTTT. Its translation: CASSWGGRASTDTQYF.

The chain recombines TRBV4-1 with TRBJ1-5; 10 nucleotides line up with TRBD1. The CDR3 sequence is 17 residues long. Per the germline V gene, CDR1 is MGHRA and CDR2 is YSYEKL. After removal of 1 base from V and 6 bases from J, the junction contained 9 bases not matched to a gene. CDR3 loop: CASSQGRDRGTFQPQHF. As DNA, the CDR3 is TGCGCCAGCAGCCAAGGAAGGGACAGGGGAACTTTTCAGCCCCAGCATTTT.

The chain has TRBV7-2 and TRBJ2-7; D is unclear. V was clipped by 3 bases and J by 1 base, with 10 bases between them. Germline CDR1 reads SGHTA; CDR2 reads FQGNSA. The CDR3 runs 14 residues. CDR3 nucleotides: TGTGCCAGCAGCTTTCTTCCAGGATCCTACGAGCAGTACTTC. Translation gives CASSFLPGSYEQYF.

This clone was observed a few times. J is TRBJ2-7 and V is TRBV6-5; maybe TRBD2 (6 bases). The CDR3 consists of 15 residues. V lost 6 bases, J lost 4 bases, and 19 bases lay in between. Germline V lookup: CDR1 MNHEY, CDR2 SVGAGI. In DNA, the CDR3 is TGTGCCAGCAGCCCTCCCGGGGGATCGATTTACGAGCAGTACTTC. Translation: CASSPPGGSIYEQYF.

This clone was seen more than once but under ten times. V usage is TRBV5-6 and J usage is TRBJ1-5; 7 bases are shared with TRBD1. The CDR3 is 15 residues long. V lost 1 base, J lost 4 bases, and 5 bases stayed unmatched. The germline V gene encodes CDR1 SGHDT and CDR2 YYEEEE. CDR3 amino acids: CASSLSSGGNQPQHF. The CDR3 nucleotides read TGTGCCAGCAGCTTGAGTTCAGGGGGAAATCAGCCCCAGCATTTT.